The source of this TCR beta chain is a study of blood T cell repertoires in COVID-19. About the study: Samples of COVID-19 (acute and convalescent) were obtained from the United States, Italy and Spain. T cells, B-cell-depleted T cells, or PBMCs provided the cDNA or gDNA that served as material.

Methods used by the authors: It was from reference gene primer amplification that nucleated cell counts were estimated. The data were produced by immunoSEQ multiplex PCR, yet TCRdb's version contains in-frame clones alone and is incomplete. V and J calls and clone size are copied from that table; D and trimming were computed from the DNA. The table records about half a million clones, approximately 85% of them present only once. The source is a human donor in a cohort sampled during active COVID-19. Sequenced: peripheral blood.

The CDR3 region is CASSKGQGTYEQYF. DNA of the CDR3: TGTGCCAGTAGTAAGGGACAGGGAACCTACGAGCAGTACTTC. The gene calls are TRBV19 and TRBJ2-7; 9 nucleotides align to TRBD1. Germline V lookup: CDR1 LNHDA, CDR2 SQIVND (reference sequence). Trimming cost V 4 bases and J 2 bases; bases outside gene matches: 3. This CDR3 comprises 14 residues.